Shown below are 20 T cell receptor beta chains from a single sample sequenced in a study of identifying expanded T cells in peripheral blood. Profiled with immunoSEQ multiplex PCR; TCRdb holds only in-frame clones, not every one. Among 60,000 to 65,000 clones, around 81% were seen once, and the ten largest hold 15% to 20%. The sample taken for sequencing was blood. These receptors all stem from a person between 18 and 75 years old in good health.

The chain carries TRBV6-5 and TRBJ2-7; TRBD2 matches at 8 bases. The CDR3 is 14 residues long. Per the germline V gene, CDR1 is MNHEY and CDR2 is SVGAGI. V trimming: 2 bases; J trimming: 5 bases; junction bases outside the gene matches: 5. CDR3 sequence: CASSYGSGSHEQYF. The CDR3 DNA follows: TGTGCCAGCAGTTACGGAAGCGGGAGTCACGAGCAGTACTTC.

CDR3 sequence: CASSLVGSANEKLFF. The CDR3 nucleotides read TGTGCCAGCAGCTTGGTGGGCTCGGCTAATGAAAAACTGTTTTTT. The chain combines TRBV5-6 with TRBJ1-4; no clear D. The CDR3 is 15 amino acids. Germline loops: CDR1 SGHDT, CDR2 YYEEEE. V was clipped by 0 bases and J by 3 bases, with 9 bases between them.

The chain has TRBV10-3 and TRBJ1-1, with D perhaps matching TRBD1 (5 bases). In germline, CDR1 is ENHRY, CDR2 SYGVKD. CDR3 length equals 16 residues. The V and J ends lost 0 bases and 5 bases respectively, with 16 bases between them. Here the CDR3 reads CAISESLGVSITEAFF. CDR3 in DNA: TGTGCCATCAGTGAGTCATTAGGGGTTAGTATTACTGAAGCTTTCTTT.

The chain is built from TRBV14 and TRBJ2-3, with 7 positions matching TRBD1. Germline CDR1 SGHDN, CDR2 FVKESK. The length of the CDR3 is 12 residues. V trimming: 5 bases; J trimming: 12 bases; junction bases outside the gene matches: 8. The CDR3 here is CASSKNRGFQYF. The CDR3 DNA is TGTGCCAGCAGCAAAAACAGGGGATTTCAGTATTTT.

The table lists this clone with a few counts. The chain uses TRBV21-1 and TRBJ1-2; TRBD1 is the table's D call, not checked against the DNA. TRBV21-1 is a listed pseudogene. The CDR3 runs to 12 residues. The CDR3 protein is CASSITRFSYTF. CDR3 DNA sequence: TGTGCCAGCAGCATTACAAGATTTAGCTACACCTTC.

The sample holds a few counts of this clone. This rearrangement joins TRBV5-1 to TRBJ1-1; D remains ambiguous. V lost 0 bases, J lost 7 bases, and 13 bases lay in between. The CDR3 contains 14 residues. The V gene's germline CDR1 is SGHRS and CDR2 YFSETQ. The CDR3 here is CASSLESGFDEAFF. The CDR3 bases are TGCGCCAGCAGCTTGGAGTCGGGGTTTGATGAAGCTTTCTTT. Looking up the rest from reference TRBV5-1 and TRBJ1-1 gives the full variable domain: KAGVTQTPRYLIKTRGQQVTLSCSPISGHRSVSWYQQTPGQGLQFLFEYFSETQRNKGNFPGRFSGRQFSNSRSEMNVSTLELGDSALYLCASSLESGFDEAFFGQGTRLTVV.

The V gene is TRBV19, the J gene TRBJ2-3, with 7 bases identical to TRBD2. CDR1 and CDR2 (germline): LNHDA, SQIVND (reference sequence). The ends lost 6 bases at V and 2 bases at J; junction bases unmatched: 14. The CDR3 contains 17 residues. CDR3 residues: CASSPRRGAGSTDTQYF. The CDR3 DNA reads as TGTGCCAGTAGCCCACGGCGAGGAGCGGGGTCCACAGATACGCAGTATTTT.

This clone was found a few times. The CDR3 reads CASRLNRGRKETQYF. The CDR3 DNA follows: TGTGCCAGCAGGTTAAACAGGGGGCGCAAAGAGACCCAGTACTTC. This rearrangement joins TRBV6-5 to TRBJ2-5, with TRBD1 identical over 9 bases. With V trimmed by 6 bases and J by 3 bases, 8 bases remained unmatched. This CDR3 has 15 amino acids. Germline CDR1 MNHEY, CDR2 SVGAGI.

The chain carries TRBV2 and TRBJ2-3; 9 bases are shared with TRBD2. The CDR3 has 15 amino acids. J gave up 3 bases and V 3 bases, and 4 bases lay outside the gene matches. CDR1 and CDR2 from the germline V gene are SNHLY and FYNNEI. CDR3 bases: TGTGCCAGCAGTGACGGGACTAGCTCTACAGATACGCAGTATTTT. Protein: CASSDGTSSTDTQYF.

The genes are TRBV7-2 and TRBJ2-1; 15 bases align to TRBD2. The J segment lost 8 bases and the V segment lost 4 bases, leaving 6 bases of the junction unmatched. Germline CDR1 SGHTA, CDR2 FQGNSA. The CDR3 is 16 amino acids. CDR3 in DNA: TGTGCCAGCAGCTCGGGACTAGCGGGGGGCCGGGATGAGCAGTTCTTC. The encoded protein is CASSSGLAGGRDEQFF. The full variable domain, with the rest looked up from reference TRBV7-2 and TRBJ2-1, is GAGVSQSPSNKVTEKGKDVELRCDPISGHTALYWYRQSLGQGLEFLIYFQGNSAPDKSGLPSDRFSAERTGGSVSTLTIQRTQQEDSAVYLCASSSGLAGGRDEQFFGPGTRLTVL.

This chain connects TRBV7-9 to TRBJ2-6, with D unresolved. CDR1 is SEHNR and CDR2 is FQNEAQ in the germline V gene (reference sequence). The V end was cut by 6 bases, the J end by 4 bases, with 13 bases between. CDR3 length equals 15 residues. The CDR3 sequence: CASSLNGQGANVLTF. DNA for the CDR3: TGTGCCAGCAGTTTAAACGGGCAGGGGGCCAACGTCCTGACTTTC.

The rearrangement joins TRBV6-1 to TRBJ1-6; D is perhaps TRBD1 (5 bases). Germline assignment: CDR1 MNHNS and CDR2 SASEGT. V was shortened by 5 bases and J by 9 bases, with 11 bases between the two germline ends. The CDR3 has 13 residues. The DNA of the CDR3 is TGTGCCAGCAGTCGCTCGGGGGGTTCACCCCTCCACTTT. Translating gives CASSRSGGSPLHF.

V is TRBV5-3 and J is TRBJ2-7; no reliable D call. TRBV5-3 is an ORF, with its function uncertain. The V end was cut by 6 bases, the J end by 1 base, with 8 bases between. The CDR3 contains 12 residues. CDR3 sequence (DNA): TGTGCCAGAACTGGCATATCCTACGAGCAGTACGTC. Translated: CARTGISYEQYV.

This chain uses TRBV4-1 with TRBJ1-2, with TRBD1 as a possible D gene (5 bases). V shed 1 base and J shed 3 bases, with 9 bases lying between them. The CDR3 spans 14 residues. Germline V gene lookup returns CDR1 MGHRA and CDR2 YSYEKL. CDR3 nucleotide sequence: TGCGCCAGCAGCCAAGTCGGGACCGACTATGGCTACACCTTC. It yields the protein CASSQVGTDYGYTF.

The chain employs TRBV23-1 and TRBJ1-1, with TRBD1 identical over 8 bases. TRBV23-1 is an ORF, and what it does is uncertain. The CDR3 is 13 residues long. J lost 13 bases, V lost 0 bases, and 7 bases had no gene match. CDR3 amino acids: CASSQSTTGGGFF. As DNA, the CDR3 is TGCGCCAGCAGTCAATCAACAACAGGGGGGGGTTTCTTT.

The chain recombines TRBV7-2 with TRBJ1-3; no definite D call. The CDR3 spans 14 residues. V gave up 6 bases and J gave up 1 base, with 10 bases separating them. From germline, CDR1 is SGHTA and CDR2 FQGNSA. The CDR3 DNA reads TGTGCCAGCAGGTCCCCAAGTTCTGGAAACACCATATATTTT. This encodes CASRSPSSGNTIYF. Supplemented by reference TRBV7-2 and TRBJ1-3, the full variable domain reads GAGVSQSPSNKVTEKGKDVELRCDPISGHTALYWYRQSLGQGLEFLIYFQGNSAPDKSGLPSDRFSAERTGGSVSTLTIQRTQQEDSAVYLCASRSPSSGNTIYFGEGSWLTVV.

This clone is a singleton in its sample. The rearrangement links TRBV27 to TRBJ2-1, with TRBD1 matching over 10 bases. Germline trimming cut 5 bases from V and 8 bases from J; bases unmatched to any gene: 12. CDR1 and CDR2 from the germline V gene are MNHEY and SMNVEV (reference sequence). CDR3 length: 16 amino acids. CDR3 sequence (DNA): TGTGCCAGCAGTGGGGCGAGACAGGGGGCGCGGGATGAGCAGTTCTTC. Its translation: CASSGARQGARDEQFF.

V and J are TRBV7-6 and TRBJ2-2; 7 bases are a match to TRBD2. Germline V CDR1 and CDR2: SGHVS, FNYEAQ. CDR3 length: 15 amino acids. The trim removed 5 bases at V and 2 bases at J, leaving 5 bases unmatched. The CDR3 bases are TGTGCCAGCAGCCCCCGAGCGGGAAACACCGGGGAGCTGTTTTTT. It specifies CASSPRAGNTGELFF.

CDR3 sequence reads: CASLSGINYEQYF. Here the CDR3 DNA reads TGTGCCAGCCTATCCGGGATAAACTACGAGCAGTACTTC. The rearrangement uses TRBV28 and TRBJ2-7; perhaps TRBD2 as D (5 bases). The germline V and J ends were trimmed by 8 bases and 3 bases, with 14 bases remaining between them. In germline, CDR1 is MDHEN, CDR2 SYDVKM. This CDR3 has 13 amino acids.

This sequence joins TRBV6-6 and TRBJ2-5; D uncertain. The CDR3 sequence is 13 residues long. Germline assignment: CDR1 MNHNY and CDR2 SVGAGI (reference sequence). V shed 6 bases and J shed 4 bases, with 12 bases lying between them. CDR3 amino acids: CASSRPGRETQYF. In DNA, the CDR3 is TGTGCCAGCAGCCGCCCGGGTCGAGAGACCCAGTACTTC.